This T cell receptor beta chain was observed in a study of blood T cells in healthy people across ages. Study observations and caveats: Diversity of TCR beta per million T cells declined in a roughly linear way with age.

Sample-barcoded 5' priming and a J-beta primer mix drove a second PCR of roughly 6 to 12 cycles. TCRdb independently ran MiXCR on the 5' RACE reads; one entry per CDR3 protein. In the table there are hundreds of thousands of distinct CDR3 sequences, roughly 20% of which are singletons. For this clonotype: What it recognizes is unknown.

Germline trimming cut 4 bases from V and 4 bases from J; bases unmatched to any gene: 5. The germline CDR1 and CDR2 sequences are DFQATT and SNEGSKA (reference sequence). CDR3 length equals 13 residues. This TCR was sampled from a man between 65 and 85 years old in good health. Sequencing was performed on blood. The rearrangement links TRBV20-1 to TRBJ1-2; 8 bases align to TRBD1. CDR3 sequence reads: CSATDREGYGYTF. The CDR3, as DNA: TGCAGTGCTACGGACAGGGAAGGCTATGGCTACACCTTC.